Presented here are 29 T cell receptor beta chains from one specimen sequenced in a study of PD-1 blockade in classical Hodgkin lymphoma. Time point in this sample: cycle 4 day 1 (C4D1), after five to seven weeks of nivolumab. Each and every patient relapsed after autologous stem cell transplantation, and patients got differing brentuximab vedotin exposure. Only in-frame clones appear in the TCRdb table, and some are missing; sequencing was by immunoSEQ multiplex PCR. Of some 100,000 clones in the sample, roughly 91% were seen once. The sequenced sample was peripheral blood mononuclear cells (PBMCs), obtained before the fourth cycle of nivolumab. The source of these receptors is a human donor with classical Hodgkin lymphoma.

The chain employs TRBV7-9 and TRBJ2-7, with D perhaps TRBD2 (6 bases). Germline loops: CDR1 SEHNR, CDR2 FQNEAQ (reference sequence). CDR3 size: 15 residues. V was trimmed by 1 base and J by 6 bases, leaving 16 bases between them. In nucleotides, the CDR3 is TGTGCCAGCAGCTTAGGGATGTTAGCGGAGGCCGAGCAGTACTTC. As protein: CASSLGMLAEAEQYF.

The J gene is TRBJ1-1, the V gene TRBV28, with D possibly being TRBD1 (5 bases). CDR1 is MDHEN, CDR2 SYDVKM, per germline. V was shortened by 6 bases and J by 1 base, with 15 bases between the two germline ends. CDR3 size: 15 residues. The CDR3 loop is CASSTFHTGNTEAFF. The CDR3 bases are TGTGCCAGCAGCACCTTCCACACAGGGAACACTGAAGCTTTCTTT.

The rearrangement links TRBV27 to TRBJ2-7, with D uncertain. V shed 4 bases and J shed 3 bases, with 13 bases lying between them. The germline V gene has CDR1 MNHEY and CDR2 SMNVEV (reference sequence). This CDR3 comprises 14 residues. CDR3 bases: TGTGCCAGCAGTTCCGGACGATTGAGCTACGAGCAGTACTTC. This sequence encodes CASSSGRLSYEQYF.

The CDR3 loop is CASSLRQFSGTRLFF. The CDR3, as DNA: TGTGCCAGCAGCTTAAGGCAGTTCAGCGGGACGAGGCTGTTTTTT. The chain joins TRBV7-8 to TRBJ2-2; 7 bases fit TRBD2. J was trimmed by 13 bases and V by 2 bases; bases with no gene match: 13. CDR1 SGHVS and CDR2 FQNEAQ come from the germline V gene. The CDR3 consists of 15 residues.

This clone was recorded only once. In DNA, the CDR3 is TGTGCCAGTAGTTCGGGGGGAATAGGCGAGACCCAGTACTTC. Protein product: CASSSGGIGETQYF. The chain combines TRBV19 with TRBJ2-5; TRBD2 matches 7 bases. V lost 5 bases to trimming and J lost 5 bases; unmatched junction nucleotides: 8. Per germline, CDR1 LNHDA and CDR2 SQIVND (reference sequence). CDR3 length: 14 amino acids.

J is TRBJ2-1 and V is TRBV7-9; 9 bases agree with TRBD2. There are 15 residues in the CDR3. CDR1 is SEHNR and CDR2 is FQNEAQ in the germline V gene (reference sequence). The J segment lost 5 bases and the V segment lost 3 bases, leaving 5 bases of the junction unmatched. Here the CDR3 reads CASSFGLAGNNEQFF. The CDR3 DNA follows: TGTGCCAGCAGCTTCGGGCTAGCGGGGAACAATGAGCAGTTCTTC.

This chain joins TRBV13 and TRBJ2-1; D is unclear. Trimming stripped 11 bases from V and 2 bases from J, with 4 bases between. The germline CDR1 and CDR2 sequences are PRHDT and FYEKMQ (reference sequence). The CDR3 contains 10 residues. CDR3 residues: CAGPYNEQFF. The CDR3 DNA is TGTGCCGGCCCCTACAATGAGCAGTTCTTC.

The chain joins TRBV27 to TRBJ2-4, with 7 positions matching TRBD2. V lost 0 bases to trimming and J lost 2 bases; unmatched junction nucleotides: 4. The germline CDR1 and CDR2 sequences are MNHEY and SMNVEV (reference sequence). This CDR3 comprises 16 residues. The CDR3 DNA sequence: TGTGCCAGCAGTTTATCATGGGGGGGTACCAAAAACATTCAGTACTTC. Translation gives CASSLSWGGTKNIQYF.

The V call is TRBV9, the J call TRBJ2-7, with 7 bases lining up with TRBD1. The trim removed 1 base at V and 6 bases at J, leaving 4 bases unmatched. CDR1 is SGDLS and CDR2 is YYNGEE in the germline V gene. CDR3 size: 13 residues. The DNA for the CDR3 is TGTGCCAGCAGCGTAACAGGGGCTTCCGAGCAGTACTTC. Protein sequence: CASSVTGASEQYF.

This chain uses TRBV19 with TRBJ1-3; no clear D gene. Germline V gives CDR1 LNHDA, CDR2 SQIVND (reference sequence). Trimming pared 6 bases from V and 0 bases from J, leaving 6 bases between. The CDR3 length is 13 residues. The CDR3 DNA is TGTGCCAGTAGGGCCAGCTCTGGAAACACCATATATTTT. As protein: CASRASSGNTIYF.

This clone was recorded a few times. The chain links TRBV2 to TRBJ1-5, with D perhaps matching TRBD1 (6 bases). Trimming cost V 6 bases and J 0 bases, with 18 bases left between them. The CDR3 length is 17 residues. Germline values: CDR1 SNHLY, CDR2 FYNNEI. The CDR3 DNA is TGTGCCAGCAGACGATCGTTGGCAGGGGATAGCAATCAGCCCCAGCATTTT. Its translation: CASRRSLAGDSNQPQHF.

This chain uses TRBV27 with TRBJ2-2; TRBD1 aligns across 7 bases. This CDR3 region has 18 residues. Germline values: CDR1 MNHEY, CDR2 SMNVEV (reference sequence). Unmatched junction bases numbered 7, after V lost 0 bases and J lost 0 bases. The CDR3 nucleotides read TGTGCCAGCAGTTTATCGATGGGGGACAGCGCGAACACCGGGGAGCTGTTTTTT. This gives the protein CASSLSMGDSANTGELFF.

The chain couples TRBV4-2 to TRBJ2-7, with D possibly being TRBD2 (6 bases). The CDR3 sequence is 15 residues long. Germline CDR1 reads LGHNA; CDR2 reads YNFKEQ. V shed 0 bases and J shed 5 bases, with 14 bases lying between them. DNA for the CDR3: TGTGCCAGCAGCCAAGATTTCGGGAGAGTGGACGAGCAGTACTTC. It specifies CASSQDFGRVDEQYF.

J is TRBJ1-3 and V is TRBV7-9; a weak D match, TRBD1 (6 bases). This CDR3 has 14 amino acids. Germline V gene data show CDR1 as SEHNR and CDR2 as FQNEAQ (reference sequence). The V gene lost 5 bases and the J gene lost 4 bases, with 12 bases spanning the gap. CDR3 DNA: TGTGCCAGCAGCGCACAGGGTTACGGAAACACCATATATTTT. Protein sequence: CASSAQGYGNTIYF.

The chain employs TRBV5-6 and TRBJ1-2; no clear D gene. The V and J ends lost 1 base and 1 base respectively, with 11 bases between them. Germline assignment: CDR1 SGHDT and CDR2 YYEEEE. This CDR3 region has 15 residues. The CDR3: CASSLKGSFNYGYTF. The CDR3 DNA is TGTGCCAGCAGCTTGAAAGGGAGTTTTAACTATGGCTACACCTTC. The variable domain in full, completed from reference TRBV5-6 and TRBJ1-2, reads DAGVTQSPTHLIKTRGQQVTLRCSPKSGHDTVSWYQQALGQGPQFIFQYYEEEERQRGNFPDRFSGHQFPNYSSELNVNALLLGDSALYLCASSLKGSFNYGYTFGSGTRLTVV.

This clone appeared once. The chain carries TRBV28 and TRBJ2-1; D not certain. Germline CDR1 and CDR2: MDHEN and SYDVKM. Trimming stripped 6 bases from V and 2 bases from J, with 8 bases between. The CDR3 has 13 amino acids. The DNA of the CDR3 is TGTGCCAGCAGCCCACCCCCCTACAATGAGCAGTTCTTC. Its protein product is CASSPPPYNEQFF.

The chain has TRBV11-2 and TRBJ2-1; D unresolved. Germline V gives CDR1 SGHAT, CDR2 FQNNGV. CDR3 size: 15 residues. With 1 base removed from V and 4 bases from J, the gap between germline ends came to 11 bases. In DNA form, the CDR3 reads TGTGCCAGCAGCTTAGCCCGGGCCGCTTACAATGAGCAGTTCTTC. Translated: CASSLARAAYNEQFF.

The chain has TRBV5-1 and TRBJ1-5, with D unclear. This CDR3 region has 13 residues. Germline V gene data show CDR1 as SGHRS and CDR2 as YFSETQ. V lost 0 bases, J lost 5 bases, and 6 bases lay in between. CDR3 loop: CASSLADDQPQHF. The CDR3 region has the DNA TGCGCCAGCAGCTTGGCCGACGATCAGCCCCAGCATTTT.

The V and J genes are TRBV27 and TRBJ2-3; 12 positions match TRBD2. This CDR3 has 17 residues. Germline values: CDR1 MNHEY, CDR2 SMNVEV (reference sequence). V shed 5 bases and J 1 base; nucleotides not matched to a gene: 7. DNA of the CDR3: TGTGCCAGCAGTCCACTCTGGACTAGCGGGGGCACAGATACGCAGTATTTT. The encoded protein is CASSPLWTSGGTDTQYF.

The chain uses TRBV30 and TRBJ1-2; D perhaps matches TRBD1 (6 bases). CDR3 length equals 12 residues. Between the trimmed V and J ends, which lost 8 bases and 5 bases, there was a span of 15 bases. Germline V gene lookup returns CDR1 GTSNPN and CDR2 SVGIG (reference sequence). CDR3 residues: CAQEQGGYGYTF. The CDR3 DNA reads as TGTGCCCAAGAACAGGGTGGGTATGGCTACACCTTC.

The V and J genes are TRBV2 and TRBJ1-5; no clear D. V lost 8 bases and J 0 bases, leaving 11 bases between the germline ends. The CDR3 length is 14 residues. Germline V CDR1 and CDR2: SNHLY, FYNNEI. CDR3 bases: TGTGCCAGCTCGAGGGAAAATAGCAATCAGCCCCAGCATTTT. Amino acids: CASSRENSNQPQHF.

This rearrangement joins TRBV30 to TRBJ2-6, with D perhaps matching TRBD1 (6 bases). The germline gives CDR1 GTSNPN, CDR2 SVGIG (reference sequence). Trimming left V 3 bases short and J 4 bases short, with 13 bases between. The CDR3 is made up of 15 amino acids. The CDR3 protein is CAWRLQGWGANVLTF. In DNA, the CDR3 is TGTGCCTGGAGATTACAGGGTTGGGGGGCCAACGTCCTGACTTTC.

The gene calls are TRBV10-3 and TRBJ2-3; perhaps TRBD2 as D (6 bases). The V end lost 2 bases, the J end lost 3 bases, and 12 bases lay between the germline ends. Germline V gene sequence: CDR1 ENHRY, CDR2 SYGVKD. This CDR3 comprises 15 residues. The CDR3 DNA follows: TGTGCCATCAGTGAGCAGGGAGGATTTACAGATACGCAGTATTTT. Encoded protein: CAISEQGGFTDTQYF.

CDR3 in DNA: TGCGCCAGCAAGGGACAGGTATACGAGCAGTACTTC. Translating it yields CASKGQVYEQYF. V usage is TRBV5-1 and J usage is TRBJ2-7; 8 bases are shared with TRBD1. This CDR3 comprises 12 residues. J was trimmed by 4 bases and V by 6 bases; bases with no gene match: 3. Germline V lookup: CDR1 SGHRS, CDR2 YFSETQ.

The chain recombines TRBV5-6 with TRBJ1-4, with TRBD1 as a possible D gene (5 bases). CDR1 SGHDT and CDR2 YYEEEE come from the germline V gene. The CDR3 totals 15 residues. The germline V and J ends were trimmed by 3 bases and 5 bases, with 14 bases remaining between them. CDR3 residues: CASSWRTRKNEKLFF. DNA of the CDR3: TGTGCCAGCAGCTGGCGGACACGGAAGAATGAAAAACTGTTTTTT.

The J gene is TRBJ2-1, the V gene TRBV28; perhaps D is TRBD1 or TRBD2 (5 bases each). CDR3 length: 15 amino acids. The V and J ends lost 2 bases and 4 bases respectively, with 12 bases between them. Germline assignment: CDR1 MDHEN and CDR2 SYDVKM. CDR3 sequence (DNA): TGTGCCAGCAGTTTACGCCGGGACGGGTACAATGAGCAGTTCTTC. Protein sequence: CASSLRRDGYNEQFF.

The chain employs TRBV5-4 and TRBJ1-2; 7 bases agree with TRBD1. Trimming removed 4 bases from V and 4 bases from J; junction bases left unmatched: 4. CDR3 length: 13 residues. The germline gives CDR1 SGHNT, CDR2 YYREEE (reference sequence). CDR3 in amino acids: CASSARDSYGYTF. DNA of the CDR3: TGTGCCAGCAGCGCCCGGGACAGCTATGGCTACACCTTC.

This clone is a singleton in its sample. The chain links TRBV6-1 to TRBJ1-5; no clear D. In germline, CDR1 is MNHNS, CDR2 SASEGT. This CDR3 region has 14 residues. Deletions cut 4 bases from V and 4 bases from J, with 11 bases between. The CDR3 protein is CASSGLGSNQPQHF. CDR3 nucleotides: TGTGCCAGCAGTGGGTTAGGGTCGAATCAGCCCCAGCATTTT.

V is TRBV14 and J is TRBJ2-5; a weak D match, TRBD1 (5 bases). Germline V gene data show CDR1 as SGHDN and CDR2 as FVKESK. The CDR3 contains 13 residues. Trimming removed 0 bases from V and 5 bases from J, with 7 bases in between. CDR3 bases: TGTGCCAGCAGCCAAGATTCAGGGGAGACCCAGTACTTC. Encoded protein: CASSQDSGETQYF.